This paragraph covers one TCR beta chain sequence. The sample comes from a study of control samples from healthy donors and cancer patients. Generated by immunoSEQ multiplex PCR, the TCRdb table keeps only in-frame clones and is missing some. The table has 110,000 or so clones, roughly 90% seen once; the top ten hold approximately 15%. V lost 0 bases, J lost 9 bases, and 9 bases lay in between. There are 13 residues in the CDR3. The germline gives CDR1 MGHDK, CDR2 SYGVNS. The chain recombines TRBV25-1 with TRBJ2-1, with D tentatively TRBD2 (5 bases). The sequenced sample consisted of blood. The clonotype was recovered from a woman in her forties or fifties in good health. CDR3 sequence reads: CASSEYGTSEQFF. The CDR3 DNA follows: TGTGCCAGCAGTGAATATGGAACTAGTGAGCAGTTCTTC.